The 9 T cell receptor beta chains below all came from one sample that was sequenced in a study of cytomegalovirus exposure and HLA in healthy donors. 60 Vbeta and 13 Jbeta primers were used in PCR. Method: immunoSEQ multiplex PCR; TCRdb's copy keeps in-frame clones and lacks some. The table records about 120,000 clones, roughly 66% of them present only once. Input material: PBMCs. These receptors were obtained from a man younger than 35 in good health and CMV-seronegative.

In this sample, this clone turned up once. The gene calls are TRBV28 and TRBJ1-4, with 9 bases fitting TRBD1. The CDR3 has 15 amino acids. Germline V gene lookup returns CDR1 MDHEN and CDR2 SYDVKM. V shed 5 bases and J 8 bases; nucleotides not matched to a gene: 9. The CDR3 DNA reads TGTGCCAGCAGTCCCCTGGACAGGGGTCGGGAAAAACTGTTTTTT. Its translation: CASSPLDRGREKLFF.

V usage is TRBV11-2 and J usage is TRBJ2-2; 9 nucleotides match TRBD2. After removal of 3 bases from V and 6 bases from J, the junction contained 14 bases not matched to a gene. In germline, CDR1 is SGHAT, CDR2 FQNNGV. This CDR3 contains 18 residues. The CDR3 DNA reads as TGTGCCAGCAGCTTCGGTCCCTTAGCGGGAGTGGGGGCCGGGGAGCTGTTTTTT. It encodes CASSFGPLAGVGAGELFF.

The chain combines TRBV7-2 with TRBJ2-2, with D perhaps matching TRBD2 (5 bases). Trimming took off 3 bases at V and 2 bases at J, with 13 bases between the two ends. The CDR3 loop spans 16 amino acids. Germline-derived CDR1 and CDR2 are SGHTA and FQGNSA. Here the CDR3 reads CASSLSRTGNTGELFF. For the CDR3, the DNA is TGTGCCAGCAGCTTGAGTCGGACGGGAAACACCGGGGAGCTGTTTTTT. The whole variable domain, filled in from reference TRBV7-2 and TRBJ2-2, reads GAGVSQSPSNKVTEKGKDVELRCDPISGHTALYWYRQSLGQGLEFLIYFQGNSAPDKSGLPSDRFSAERTGGSVSTLTIQRTQQEDSAVYLCASSLSRTGNTGELFFGEGSRLTVL.

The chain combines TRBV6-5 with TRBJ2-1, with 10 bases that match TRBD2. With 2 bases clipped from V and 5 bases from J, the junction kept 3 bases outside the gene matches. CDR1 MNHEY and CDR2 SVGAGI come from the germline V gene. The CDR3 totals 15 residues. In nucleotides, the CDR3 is TGTGCCAGCAGTTACATAGCGGGAGGCCACAATGAGCAGTTCTTC. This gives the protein CASSYIAGGHNEQFF.

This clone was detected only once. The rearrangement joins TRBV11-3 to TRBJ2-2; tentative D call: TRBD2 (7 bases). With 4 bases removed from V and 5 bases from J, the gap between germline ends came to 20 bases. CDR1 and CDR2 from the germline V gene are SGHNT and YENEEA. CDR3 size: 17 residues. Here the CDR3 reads CASSSLSGGPRTGELFF. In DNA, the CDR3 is TGTGCCAGCAGCTCGTTATCGGGGGGCCCGAGGACCGGGGAGCTGTTTTTT.

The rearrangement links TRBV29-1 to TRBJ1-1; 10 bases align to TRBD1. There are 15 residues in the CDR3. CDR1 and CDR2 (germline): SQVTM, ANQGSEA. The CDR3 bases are TGCGGCGCAGGGGGACAGGGGCCGATGAACACTGAAGCTTTCTTT. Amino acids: CGAGGQGPMNTEAFF.

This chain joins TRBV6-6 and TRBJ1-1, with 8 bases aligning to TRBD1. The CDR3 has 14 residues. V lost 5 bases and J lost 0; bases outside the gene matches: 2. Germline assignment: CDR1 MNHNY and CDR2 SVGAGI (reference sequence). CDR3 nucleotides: TGTGCCAGCAGTCTACAGGGGGTGAACACTGAAGCTTTCTTT. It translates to CASSLQGVNTEAFF.

CDR3 in amino acids: CASSSPVAGVVGTDTQYF. The CDR3 DNA follows: TGTGCCAGCAGCTCCCCGGTGGCGGGGGTTGTCGGCACAGATACGCAGTATTTT. The chain couples TRBV5-4 to TRBJ2-3; 7 bases fit TRBD2. J lost 1 base, V lost 3 bases, and 14 bases had no gene match. This CDR3 contains 18 residues. The V gene's germline CDR1 is SGHNT and CDR2 YYREEE (reference sequence).

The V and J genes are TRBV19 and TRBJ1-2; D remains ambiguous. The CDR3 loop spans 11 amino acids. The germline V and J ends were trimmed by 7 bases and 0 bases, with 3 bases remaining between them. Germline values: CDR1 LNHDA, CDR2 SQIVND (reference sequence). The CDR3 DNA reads TGTGCCAGTACGGCTAACTATGGCTACACCTTC. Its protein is CASTANYGYTF.